A few counts support the clone carrying this T cell receptor (beta chain). Its target is unknown. These data are taken from a study of T cell repertoires in cytomegalovirus infection. Turning to the study itself: CMV epitopes in the study were HLA-C-restricted (recently identified) and HLA-B-restricted (well studied). Carrying CMV and the relevant HLA type showed in public TCR beta signatures. Study results and caveats: Frequencies of public TCR beta families were cumulated, and this identified carriers of CMV plus the relevant HLA. HLA-C-restricted CMV clonotypes gave the most frequent clonotype in two of eight donors.

Germline loops: CDR1 MNHEY, CDR2 SVGEGT. The CDR3 spans 16 residues. Trimming took off 0 bases at V and 4 bases at J, with 13 bases between the two ends. TCRdb re-called the reads through MiXCR, storing one row per CDR3 protein. Among some 590,000 distinct CDR3 sequences, around 40% were seen once, and the ten largest hold 48%. The clonotype comes from a human donor in good health (CMV status not recorded). Some clones in this sample may be carry-over from other donors' samples. The sample here was cultured PBMCs, taken from culture after CMV antigen stimulation. V usage is TRBV6-2 or TRBV6-3 and J usage is TRBJ1-5; no clear D. In DNA, the CDR3 is TGTGCCAGCAGTTACTCGAAGGGCAGTTATAATCAGCCCCAGCATTTT. Encoded protein: CASSYSKGSYNQPQHF.